This T cell receptor beta chain was identified during a study of T cells in Graves' hyperthyroidism and ophthalmopathy. Points from the study as a whole: In validation, the model predicted ophthalmopathy. These predictions came a median 6.5 months before onset.

In its sample, this clonotype was seen a few times. Its matching antigen is unknown. Hyperthyroidism was newly diagnosed in patients aged 18 to 65 (duration under 2 months). Template material for amplifying TCR beta CDR3 regions consisted of RNA transcripts. The TCR CDR3 was amplified in a first-round RT-PCR using the HTBI primer set. TCRdb re-derived calls from the multiplex PCR reads in MiXCR, one entry per CDR3 protein. The sample yields hundreds of thousands of distinct CDR3 sequences, roughly 13% seen once. Per the germline V gene, CDR1 is MNHEY and CDR2 is SVGAGI. This CDR3 is built from 19 residues. Trimming shortened V by 0 bases and J by 4 bases, and 22 bases separated the two germline ends.

The TCR comes from a woman between 18 and 29 years old with Graves' hyperthyroidism. The chain employs TRBV6-5 and TRBJ1-3; D perhaps matches TRBD1 (6 bases). The sequenced sample was blood. The CDR3, as DNA: TGTGCCAGCAGTTACTCGCGTAGTCAGGGGCTCGCTGGGGGAAACACCATATATTTT. It yields the protein CASSYSRSQGLAGGNTIYF.